The rows below give T cell receptor beta chains drawn from one sample of a study of shared T cell receptors in the human thymus. Only in-frame clones appear in the TCRdb table, and some are missing; sequencing was by immunoSEQ multiplex PCR. This table has some 760,000 clones, approximately 85% appearing once. These records were also assigned to another study, of human thymus T cells.

Input material: thymocytes. Receptors were obtained from a girl under two years old with a congenital heart defect. The CDR3 runs from the conserved cysteine through the conserved F or W. D genes are given only for firm matches. Rows may omit the clone size; those that give it use once, few, many or a size class.

j_call d_call clone_size v_call cdr3_aa cdr3_nt
TRBJ1-2 - - TRBV7-9 CASSVGQSNYGYTF TGTGCCAGCAGCGTAGGACAGTCTAACTATGGCTACACCTTC
TRBJ2-7 TRBD1 - TRBV4-2 CASSRRGTGYSYEQYF TGTGCCAGCAGCCGGAGAGGGACAGGGTATTCCTACGAGCAGTACTTC
TRBJ1-1 - - TRBV10-3 CAIADVEVAVVEAFF TGTGCCATCGCGGATGTGGAGGTGGCGGTCGTTGAAGCTTTCTTT
TRBJ1-5 - once TRBV6-6 CASRIGVMGNQPQHF TGTGCCAGCAGAATAGGGGTGATGGGCAATCAGCCCCAGCATTTT
TRBJ1-2 - - TRBV25-1 CASSNKGDYGYTF TGTGCCAGCAGTAACAAGGGGGACTATGGCTACACCTTC
TRBJ2-3 TRBD2 - TRBV7-8 CASSFERGSTDTQYF TGTGCCAGCAGCTTTGAGCGGGGCTCCACAGATACGCAGTATTTT
TRBJ1-2 TRBD1 - TRBV28 CASLPGQGTDYGYTF TGTGCCAGTTTACCGGGACAGGGTACCGACTATGGCTACACCTTC
TRBJ2-1 TRBD1 - TRBV7-2 CASSLVATGEADNEQFF TGTGCCAGCAGCTTAGTCGCGACAGGGGAGGCCGACAATGAGCAGTTCTTC
TRBJ2-2 - - TRBV9 CASSLWGGGTGELFF TGTGCCAGCAGCCTATGGGGAGGGGGCACCGGGGAGCTGTTTTTT
TRBJ2-6 - - TRBV19 CASSIQGLRQKGSGANVLTF TGTGCCAGTAGTATCCAAGGACTTCGTCAAAAGGGCTCTGGGGCCAACGTCCTGACTTTC
TRBJ1-1 TRBD1 - TRBV25-1 CASSEGGQTKVNTEAFF TGTGCCAGCAGTGAGGGGGGACAGACAAAGGTAAACACTGAAGCTTTCTTT
TRBJ2-1 TRBD1 - TRBV7-9 CASSFPGQGERGAYNEQFF TGTGCCAGCAGCTTCCCGGGACAGGGTGAACGAGGGGCATACAATGAGCAGTTCTTC
TRBJ2-2 TRBD2 - TRBV7-2 CASSLDVYSGDDNTGELFF TGTGCCAGCAGCTTAGATGTATACAGCGGGGATGATAACACCGGGGAGCTGTTTTTT
TRBJ2-2 TRBD1 - TRBV11-3 CASSFGAGGVTGELFF TGTGCCAGCAGCTTTGGGGCAGGGGGAGTCACCGGGGAGCTGTTTTTT
TRBJ1-2 - - TRBV5-6 CASSPSGRSGFDYGYTF TGTGCCAGCAGCCCGTCGGGGAGGTCTGGGTTTGACTATGGCTACACCTTC
TRBJ2-4 - - TRBV5-1 CASSSAGLAKNIQYF TGCGCCAGCAGCTCCGCAGGGTTAGCCAAAAACATTCAGTACTTC
TRBJ1-4 TRBD1 - TRBV18 CASSRKDRGDEKLFF TGTGCCAGCTCAAGAAAAGACAGGGGTGATGAAAAACTGTTTTTT
TRBJ2-7 - - TRBV4-3 CASSQASRTSGFSPYEQYF TGCGCCAGCAGCCAAGCTTCCCGAACCTCAGGGTTTTCACCCTACGAGCAGTACTTC
TRBJ1-1 - - TRBV25-1 CASILTGKIGTEAFF TGTGCCAGCATCCTCACCGGGAAGATAGGGACTGAAGCTTTCTTT
TRBJ2-7 TRBD1 - TRBV5-1 CASSPRGTGNSYEQYF TGCGCCAGCAGCCCACGAGGGACAGGAAACTCCTACGAGCAGTACTTC
TRBJ1-5 - - TRBV2 CASSEAGGGNQPQHF TGTGCCAGCAGTGAAGCTGGGGGCGGCAATCAGCCCCAGCATTTT
TRBJ1-3 - - TRBV5-5 CASSLGGDTIYF TGTGCCAGCAGCTTGGGGGGGGACACCATATATTTT
TRBJ2-7 - - TRBV11-2 CASSHPGEGSYEQYF TGTGCCAGCAGCCATCCAGGGGAAGGGTCATACGAGCAGTACTTC
TRBJ1-1 - once TRBV30 CASNSPWNTEAFF TGTGCCTCTAACAGCCCCTGGAACACTGAAGCTTTCTTT
TRBJ1-6 - once TRBV6-5 CASSSVIPTGDSPLHF TGTGCCAGCAGTTCCGTCATTCCTACCGGGGATTCACCCCTCCACTTT
TRBJ1-2 - - TRBV7-2 CASSLAGRVGGYTF TGTGCCAGCAGCTTAGCTGGCAGGGTGGGGGGCTACACCTTC
TRBJ2-1 TRBD2 - TRBV6-1 CASSAGGFGGNEQFF TGTGCCAGCAGTGCCGGGGGGTTCGGGGGGAATGAGCAGTTCTTC
TRBJ1-3 - - TRBV4-1 CASSQDFLAQGAIRRNTIYF TGCGCCAGCAGCCAAGACTTTCTCGCGCAGGGCGCGATCCGGAGAAACACCATATATTTT
TRBJ2-3 - few TRBV5-6 CASSFRGTQYF TGTGCCAGCAGCTTCAGGGGCACGCAGTATTTT
TRBJ2-3 - - TRBV14 CASSQEELGANTDTQYF TGTGCCAGCAGCCAAGAGGAATTAGGGGCGAACACAGATACGCAGTATTTT
TRBJ2-5 TRBD1 - TRBV5-8 CASTLVGQGALGETQYF TGTGCCAGCACCCTGGTGGGACAGGGGGCCTTAGGAGAGACCCAGTACTTC
TRBJ1-4 TRBD1 - TRBV9 CASSPSGQGNEKLFF TGTGCCAGCAGCCCCTCCGGACAGGGTAATGAAAAACTGTTTTTT
TRBJ1-5 - - TRBV6-1 CASSEALDTSNQPQHF TGTGCCAGCAGTGAAGCCCTCGATACAAGCAATCAGCCCCAGCATTTT
TRBJ1-1 TRBD1 - TRBV11-2 CASSGQGLQIRGLAFF TGTGCCAGCAGCGGACAGGGACTCCAAATTAGGGGGTTAGCTTTCTTT
TRBJ1-1 - - TRBV6-5 CASSYIRATDNTEAFF TGTGCCAGCAGTTATATTAGAGCGACGGATAACACTGAAGCTTTCTTT
TRBJ1-6 TRBD1 - TRBV6-5 CASSRRQGGSMALHF TGTGCCAGCAGCCGGAGACAGGGCGGTAGCATGGCCCTCCACTTT
TRBJ1-2 - - TRBV19 CASSIDLDEEIYYGYTF TGTGCCAGTAGTATAGATCTTGATGAGGAAATCTACTATGGCTACACCTTC
TRBJ2-1 - once TRBV11-2 CASSLEGGGQFNEQFF TGTGCCAGCAGCTTAGAAGGGGGTGGGCAGTTCAATGAGCAGTTCTTC
TRBJ2-5 - - TRBV5-4 CASSHIPAETQYF TGTGCCAGCAGCCACATACCAGCGGAGACCCAGTACTTC
TRBJ2-1 - - TRBV18 CASSPRGGINEQFF TGTGCCAGCTCACCACGAGGAGGGATTAATGAGCAGTTCTTC
TRBJ2-2 TRBD1 - TRBV5-1 CASRGQRDELFF TGCGCCAGCAGGGGACAGCGAGACGAGCTGTTTTTT
TRBJ1-5 - - TRBV6-6 CASSYLGPPGQPQHF TGTGCCAGCAGTTATCTCGGTCCGCCGGGTCAGCCCCAGCATTTT
TRBJ1-6 - - TRBV27 CASSFLESAPLHF TGTGCCAGCAGTTTTCTGGAGAGTGCACCCCTCCACTTT
TRBJ2-1 - once TRBV29-1 CSVATMRLGNYNEQFF TGCAGCGTTGCGACGATGAGACTAGGGAACTACAATGAGCAGTTCTTC
TRBJ1-1 TRBD1 few TRBV7-4 CASSSVPGQGGMVNTEAFF TGTGCCAGCAGCTCCGTCCCGGGACAGGGAGGGATGGTGAACACTGAAGCTTTCTTT
TRBJ1-2 - once TRBV19 CASSERQAYGYTF TGTGCCAGTAGCGAGAGACAGGCCTATGGCTACACCTTC
TRBJ2-7 - - TRBV7-9 CASRLGSTPYEQYF TGTGCCAGCAGACTCGGGTCTACTCCATACGAGCAGTACTTC
TRBJ1-2 TRBD1 - TRBV2 CASSITKWGTGKNYGYTF TGTGCCAGCAGTATAACGAAATGGGGGACAGGGAAAAACTATGGCTACACCTTC
TRBJ2-1 - - TRBV15 CATSSGCGQGITACSYNEQFF TGTGCCACCAGCTCAGGGTGTGGGCAGGGGATTACGGCGTGTTCCTACAATGAGCAGTTCTTC
TRBJ2-7 - - TRBV4-3 CASSQGGRPSREQYF TGCGCCAGCAGCCAAGGGGGGCGGCCTTCGAGGGAGCAGTACTTC
TRBJ1-1 - - TRBV7-9 CASRQMTNTEAFF TGTGCCAGCAGACAGATGACGAACACTGAAGCTTTCTTT